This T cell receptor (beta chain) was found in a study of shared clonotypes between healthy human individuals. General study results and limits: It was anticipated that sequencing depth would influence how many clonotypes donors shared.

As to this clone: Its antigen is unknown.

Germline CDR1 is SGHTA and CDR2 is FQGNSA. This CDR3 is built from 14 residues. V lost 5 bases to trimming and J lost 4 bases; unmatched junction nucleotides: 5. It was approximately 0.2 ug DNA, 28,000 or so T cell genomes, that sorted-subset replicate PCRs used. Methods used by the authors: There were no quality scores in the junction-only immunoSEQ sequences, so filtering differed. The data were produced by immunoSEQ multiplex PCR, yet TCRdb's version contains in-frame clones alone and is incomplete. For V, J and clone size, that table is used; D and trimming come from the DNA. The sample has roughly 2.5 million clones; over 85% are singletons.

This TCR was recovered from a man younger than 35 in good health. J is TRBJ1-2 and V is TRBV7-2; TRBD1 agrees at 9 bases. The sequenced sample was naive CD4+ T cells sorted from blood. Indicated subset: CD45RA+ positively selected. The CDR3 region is CASSGQGRSYGYTF. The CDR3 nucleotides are TGTGCCAGCAGCGGACAGGGGAGAAGCTATGGCTACACCTTC. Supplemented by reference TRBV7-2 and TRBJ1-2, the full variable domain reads GAGVSQSPSNKVTEKGKDVELRCDPISGHTALYWYRQSLGQGLEFLIYFQGNSAPDKSGLPSDRFSAERTGGSVSTLTIQRTQQEDSAVYLCASSGQGRSYGYTFGSGTRLTVV.